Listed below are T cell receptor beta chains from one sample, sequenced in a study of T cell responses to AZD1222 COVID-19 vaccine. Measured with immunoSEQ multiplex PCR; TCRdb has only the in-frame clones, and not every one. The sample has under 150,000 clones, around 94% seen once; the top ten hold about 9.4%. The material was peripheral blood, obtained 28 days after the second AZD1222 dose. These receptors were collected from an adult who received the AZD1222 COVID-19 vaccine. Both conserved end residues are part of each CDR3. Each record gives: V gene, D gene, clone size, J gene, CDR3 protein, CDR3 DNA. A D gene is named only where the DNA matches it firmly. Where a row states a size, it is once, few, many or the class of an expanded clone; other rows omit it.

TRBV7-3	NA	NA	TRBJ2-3	CASSRSTDTQYF	TGTGCCAGCAGCCGGTCCACAGATACGCAGTATTTT
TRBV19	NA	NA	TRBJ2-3	CASKIRTSTDTQYF	TGTGCCAGTAAAATACGGACTAGCACAGATACGCAGTATTTT
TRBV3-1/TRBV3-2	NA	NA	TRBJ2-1	CASSQEGAKDEQFF	TGTGCCAGCAGCCAAGAGGGGGCGAAGGATGAGCAGTTCTTC
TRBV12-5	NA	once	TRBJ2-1	CASGRTAYNEQFF	TGTGCTAGTGGTCGAACAGCCTACAATGAGCAGTTCTTC
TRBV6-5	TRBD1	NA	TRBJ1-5	CASSSTGDQPQHF	TGTGCCAGCAGCTCGACAGGGGATCAGCCCCAGCATTTT
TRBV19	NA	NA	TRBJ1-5	CASRGVAQPQHF	TGTGCCAGTAGAGGGGTGGCTCAGCCCCAGCATTTT
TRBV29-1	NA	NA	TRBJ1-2	CSVGGDPQNYGYTF	TGCAGCGTGGGAGGGGACCCTCAGAACTATGGCTACACCTTC
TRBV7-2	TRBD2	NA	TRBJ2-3	CASSLNLAGSTDTQYF	TGTGCCAGCAGCTTAAATCTAGCGGGGAGCACAGATACGCAGTATTTT
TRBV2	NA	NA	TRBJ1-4	CASGGEVVEKLFF	TGTGCCAGCGGGGGGGAGGTGGTTGAAAAACTGTTTTTT
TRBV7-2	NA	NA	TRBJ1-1	CASSLHPGRAEAFF	TGTGCCAGCAGCCTCCACCCAGGTAGGGCTGAAGCTTTCTTT
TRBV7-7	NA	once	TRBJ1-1	CASSLTAGTEAFF	TGTGCCAGCAGCTTAACGGCGGGCACTGAAGCTTTCTTT
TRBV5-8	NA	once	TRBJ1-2	CASSLQGSDYGYTF	TGTGCCAGCAGCTTGCAGGGATCTGACTATGGCTACACCTTC
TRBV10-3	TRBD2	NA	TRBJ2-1	CAISPVLAGVEQFF	TGTGCCATCAGTCCTGTGCTAGCGGGAGTTGAGCAGTTCTTC
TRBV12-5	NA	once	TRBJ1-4	CASGLVMYGTTNEKLFF	TGTGCTAGTGGTTTGGTAATGTATGGGACAACTAATGAAAAACTGTTTTTT